This passage covers 29 T cell receptor beta chains from one sample sequenced in a study of blood T cell repertoires in COVID-19. Profiling relied on immunoSEQ multiplex PCR, and the TCRdb table lists in-frame clones only, not all of them. This sample has over 100,000 clones, with 65% to 90% found just once. Sequences were obtained from peripheral blood. The receptors were sampled from a man aged 55 to 69 with acute or convalescent COVID-19.

The V gene is TRBV10-3, the J gene TRBJ2-1, with 10 bases aligning to TRBD2. After removal of 3 bases from V and 4 bases from J, the junction contained 3 bases not matched to a gene. This CDR3 is 15 amino acids long. Germline CDR1 ENHRY, CDR2 SYGVKD. The CDR3 region is CAISDASGSYNEQFF. CDR3 in DNA: TGTGCCATCAGTGACGCTAGCGGGAGTTACAATGAGCAGTTCTTC.

The V call is TRBV6-5, the J call TRBJ1-1; 7 bases line up with TRBD1. Losses at the gene ends were 6 bases for V and 1 base for J; bases not matched to a gene: 5. Germline assignment: CDR1 MNHEY and CDR2 SVGAGI. CDR3 length equals 14 residues. CDR3 loop: CASRRDSGNTEAFF. DNA for the CDR3: TGTGCCAGCAGGAGGGACAGCGGGAACACTGAAGCTTTCTTT.

The chain joins TRBV27 to TRBJ2-7; 9 bases are a match to TRBD1. Germline V gene sequence: CDR1 MNHEY, CDR2 SMNVEV (reference sequence). V trimming: 2 bases; J trimming: 4 bases; junction bases outside the gene matches: 3. This CDR3 has 14 amino acids. Written as DNA, the CDR3 is TGTGCCAGCAGTTTAAAGGGACAGGGTTACGAGCAGTACTTC. Amino acid sequence: CASSLKGQGYEQYF.

The chain is built from TRBV19 and TRBJ2-5, with D maybe TRBD1 (6 bases). This CDR3 has 14 amino acids. Germline V gene sequence: CDR1 LNHDA, CDR2 SQIVND (reference sequence). The V gene lost 7 bases and the J gene lost 3 bases, with 15 bases spanning the gap. For the CDR3, the DNA is TGTGCCAGTACCCAGGGGACCGAGAAAGAGACCCAGTACTTC. Translation gives CASTQGTEKETQYF.

The chain uses TRBV18 and TRBJ2-2, with TRBD2 matching over 11 bases. This CDR3 is 16 amino acids long. CDR1 is KGHSH, CDR2 LQKENI, per germline. The junction had 6 bases not matched to a gene; V was cut back by 6 bases and J by 3 bases. CDR3 in DNA: TGTGCCAGCTCGGTGGGACTAGCGGAGCACACCGGGGAGCTGTTTTTT. Translated: CASSVGLAEHTGELFF.

The rearrangement uses TRBV10-3 and TRBJ2-1, with TRBD2 matching over 7 bases. Germline-derived CDR1 and CDR2 are ENHRY and SYGVKD. V gave up 10 bases and J gave up 4 bases; unmatched junction bases: 4. CDR3 length: 12 residues. The CDR3 region is CANRDYYNEQFF. Here the CDR3 DNA reads TGTGCCAACCGGGACTATTACAATGAGCAGTTCTTC.

This chain links TRBV6-2 or TRBV6-3 with TRBJ1-5, with TRBD1 identical over 8 bases. The CDR3 covers 13 residues. Germline V lookup: CDR1 MNHEY, CDR2 SVGEGT. V was clipped by 5 bases and J by 6 bases; unmatched bases: 3. The CDR3 nucleotides read TGTGCCAGCAGTCCGACAGGGGTTCAGCCCCAGCATTTT. It codes for CASSPTGVQPQHF.

The rearrangement links TRBV6-5 to TRBJ1-1; tentative D call: TRBD1 (6 bases). This CDR3 has 14 residues. Trimming left V 6 bases short and J 3 bases short, with 14 bases between. Germline CDR1 MNHEY, CDR2 SVGAGI. CDR3 sequence reads: CASRTTGSDTEAFF. CDR3 in DNA: TGTGCCAGCAGAACAACAGGGTCCGACACTGAAGCTTTCTTT.

V usage is TRBV11-3 and J usage is TRBJ2-3, with D possibly TRBD1 on 6 matching bases. The CDR3 extends over 14 amino acids. Trimming took 1 base from V and 1 from J, leaving 6 bases between them. Germline loops: CDR1 SGHNT, CDR2 YENEEA. Here the CDR3 DNA reads TGTGCCAGCAGCTTAGGGGGGCGCACAGATACGCAGTATTTT. Encoded protein: CASSLGGRTDTQYF.

The chain uses TRBV7-9 and TRBJ1-5; D gene uncertain. V was shortened by 1 base and J by 4 bases, with 8 bases between the two germline ends. The CDR3 consists of 14 residues. Germline assignment: CDR1 SEHNR and CDR2 FQNEAQ (reference sequence). CDR3 in amino acids: CASSLGEGNQPQHF. As DNA, the CDR3 is TGTGCCAGCAGCTTAGGGGAGGGTAATCAGCCCCAGCATTTT.

V gene TRBV6-5 combines with J gene TRBJ2-5; D may be TRBD2 (5 bases). Germline V gene lookup returns CDR1 MNHEY and CDR2 SVGAGI. V was cut by 0 bases and J by 5 bases, with 7 bases left in between. This CDR3 spans 13 amino acids. The CDR3 nucleotides read TGTGCCAGCAGTTACTCCCGCGGGGAGACCCAGTACTTC. This translates into CASSYSRGETQYF.

The V gene is TRBV6-5, the J gene TRBJ2-7; a weak D match, TRBD2 (5 bases). Trimming left V 6 bases short and J 1 base short, with 7 bases between. CDR1 MNHEY and CDR2 SVGAGI come from the germline V gene. CDR3 size: 12 residues. CDR3 in amino acids: CASSGISYEQYF. In DNA, the CDR3 is TGTGCCAGCAGCGGGATATCCTACGAGCAGTACTTC.

The CDR3 DNA is TGTGCCAGCAGTGCCTACAAGTCGACAGCCGAGGAAAGCAATCAGCCCCAGCATTTT. It is translated as CASSAYKSTAEESNQPQHF. The chain employs TRBV27 and TRBJ1-5, with a possible D match to TRBD1 (5 bases). The germline gives CDR1 MNHEY, CDR2 SMNVEV (reference sequence). V gave up 5 bases and J gave up 1 base, with 24 bases separating them. This CDR3 comprises 19 residues.

This clone has only a few counts. This chain connects TRBV7-3 to TRBJ2-3, with 7 positions matching TRBD1. Germline V CDR1 and CDR2: SGHTA, FQGTGA. J lost 4 bases, V lost 1 base, and 2 bases had no gene match. The CDR3 length is 14 residues. CDR3 bases: TGTGCCAGCAGCTTAAGGGACAGCGCAGATACGCAGTATTTT. Its protein product is CASSLRDSADTQYF.

The chain has TRBV4-2 and TRBJ1-6; the match to TRBD1 covers 7 bases. The CDR3 length is 15 residues. V shed 3 bases and J 4 bases; nucleotides not matched to a gene: 3. The V gene's germline CDR1 is LGHNA and CDR2 YNFKEQ. The DNA for the CDR3 is TGTGCCAGCAGCCAGGGACAGCATTATAATTCACCCCTCCACTTT. Its translation: CASSQGQHYNSPLHF.

The rearrangement links TRBV29-1 to TRBJ2-5; D not resolved. Germline V gene sequence: CDR1 SQVTM, CDR2 ANQGSEA. V was cut by 3 bases and J by 4 bases, with 6 bases left in between. This CDR3 spans 11 amino acids. The CDR3 is CSVDSGETQYF. CDR3 bases: TGCAGCGTTGATTCCGGAGAGACCCAGTACTTC.

The chain couples TRBV4-1 to TRBJ1-5, with 7 bases lining up with TRBD1. Germline CDR1 MGHRA, CDR2 YSYEKL. Trimming cost V 6 bases and J 5 bases; bases outside gene matches: 10. This CDR3 is 15 amino acids long. CDR3 region: CASRQTGKWDQPQHF. As DNA, the CDR3 is TGCGCCAGCAGACAGACAGGGAAGTGGGATCAGCCCCAGCATTTT.

This clone turned up a few times. The V gene is TRBV18, the J gene TRBJ2-2; TRBD1 agrees at 9 bases. V lost 3 bases and J lost 6; bases outside the gene matches: 5. This CDR3 region has 15 residues. Germline CDR1 is KGHSH and CDR2 is LQKENI. The CDR3 DNA sequence: TGTGCCAGCTCACCCCCGGGACAGGGATCCGGGGAGCTGTTTTTT. Translating gives CASSPPGQGSGELFF.

In DNA, the CDR3 is TGCAGTGCTAGTCCCCAGGGCCCGTTGGCGCAGCCCCAGCATTTT. It is translated as CSASPQGPLAQPQHF. V usage is TRBV20-1 and J usage is TRBJ1-5; TRBD1 is a possible D gene (5 bases). Germline CDR1 reads DFQATT; CDR2 reads SNEGSKA (reference sequence). Trimming pared 3 bases from V and 7 bases from J, leaving 19 bases between. The CDR3 contains 15 residues.

The genes are TRBV4-2 and TRBJ1-2; no clear D gene. CDR1 is LGHNA, CDR2 YNFKEQ, per germline. This CDR3 comprises 13 residues. Deletions cut 0 bases from V and 4 bases from J, with 6 bases between. The CDR3 loop reads CASSQDYPYGYTF. CDR3 nucleotide sequence: TGTGCCAGCAGCCAAGATTATCCCTATGGCTACACCTTC.

This chain uses TRBV20-1 with TRBJ2-7; 16 bases match TRBD2. The CDR3 loop spans 16 amino acids. Trimming at V came to 6 bases and at J to 6 bases, leaving 11 bases not matched to a gene. The germline gives CDR1 DFQATT, CDR2 SNEGSKA (reference sequence). The CDR3 region has the DNA TGCAGTGCCAGTCCCGGGACTAGCGGGAGGGCTGGCGAGCAGTACTTC. This translates into CSASPGTSGRAGEQYF.

This chain joins TRBV18 and TRBJ1-5; D is ambiguous. With 4 bases removed from V and 7 bases from J, the gap between germline ends came to 11 bases. This CDR3 is 13 amino acids long. The germline V gene has CDR1 KGHSH and CDR2 LQKENI. The DNA of the CDR3 is TGTGCCAGCTCACGGGTTCGGGAACAGCCCCAGCATTTT. Protein sequence: CASSRVREQPQHF. The full variable domain, completed using reference TRBV18 and TRBJ1-5, is NAGVMQNPRHLVRRRGQEARLRCSPMKGHSHVYWYRQLPEEGLKFMVYLQKENIIDESGMPKERFSAEFPKEGPSILRIQQVVRGDSAAYFCASSRVREQPQHFGDGTRLSIL.

The chain joins TRBV4-2 to TRBJ1-4; possibly TRBD1 for D (6 bases). Trimming took 4 bases from V and 3 from J, leaving 6 bases between them. From germline, CDR1 is LGHNA and CDR2 YNFKEQ. This CDR3 region has 13 residues. CDR3 sequence reads: CASSRTANEKLFF. DNA for the CDR3: TGTGCCAGCAGCCGGACAGCTAATGAAAAACTGTTTTTT.

The gene calls are TRBV21-1 and TRBJ2-1; TRBD1 is the table's D call and was not checked against the DNA. TRBV21-1 is marked as a pseudogene. The CDR3 has 22 residues. The DNA of the CDR3 is TGTGCCAGCAGCAGACGGGACAGCCGTATCCAACCTAGACGGCCCCCTTTCAATGAGCAGTTCTTC. Translation: CASSRRDSRIQPRRPPFNEQFF.

This chain joins TRBV10-3 and TRBJ2-7; 7 bases match TRBD1. V was pared by 7 bases and J by 0 bases, with 3 bases of the junction left unmatched. In germline, CDR1 is ENHRY, CDR2 SYGVKD. CDR3 length equals 13 residues. This CDR3 reads CAIMAGGSYEQYF. Here the CDR3 DNA reads TGTGCCATCATGGCAGGGGGCTCCTACGAGCAGTACTTC.

This clone was observed a single time. The gene calls are TRBV9 and TRBJ2-1; 10 bases are shared with TRBD2. CDR3 length: 15 residues. J lost 7 bases, V lost 2 bases, and 6 bases had no gene match. Looked up from germline, CDR1 is SGDLS and CDR2 is YYNGEE. The CDR3 loop is CASSVGAGGRNEQFF. In nucleotides, the CDR3 is TGTGCCAGCAGCGTTGGAGCGGGAGGGCGAAATGAGCAGTTCTTC. The variable domain in full, with the rest retrieved from reference TRBV9 and TRBJ2-1, is DSGVTQTPKHLITATGQRVTLRCSPRSGDLSVYWYQQSLDQGLQFLIQYYNGEERAKGNILERFSAQQFPDLHSELNLSSLELGDSALYFCASSVGAGGRNEQFFGPGTRLTVL.

This chain uses TRBV5-1 with TRBJ2-1, with D hard to call. Germline V CDR1 and CDR2: SGHRS, YFSETQ. The CDR3 length is 14 residues. The V gene lost 0 bases and the J gene lost 4 bases, with 8 bases spanning the gap. CDR3 DNA sequence: TGCGCCAGCAGCTTGGTACTACCGTACAATGAGCAGTTCTTC. Protein product: CASSLVLPYNEQFF. Using reference TRBV5-1 and TRBJ2-1 for the parts outside the CDR3, the full variable domain is KAGVTQTPRYLIKTRGQQVTLSCSPISGHRSVSWYQQTPGQGLQFLFEYFSETQRNKGNFPGRFSGRQFSNSRSEMNVSTLELGDSALYLCASSLVLPYNEQFFGPGTRLTVL.

This sequence joins TRBV5-1 and TRBJ1-6; 9 bases agree with TRBD1. J was trimmed by 7 bases and V by 5 bases; bases with no gene match: 7. The CDR3 consists of 15 residues. Germline-derived CDR1 and CDR2 are SGHRS and YFSETQ. CDR3 amino acids: CASRTDRGGNSPLHF. CDR3 DNA sequence: TGCGCCAGCAGAACGGACAGGGGAGGCAATTCACCCCTCCACTTT.

The rearrangement links TRBV24-1 to TRBJ2-1, with 9 nucleotides matching TRBD1. CDR1 is KGHDR and CDR2 is SFDVKD in the germline V gene. The CDR3 runs 14 residues. The V and J ends lost 5 bases and 8 bases, in that order; junction bases with no gene match: 6. CDR3 nucleotides: TGTGCCACCAGTGCGGGGGACAGGGACCATGAGCAGTTCTTC. Protein: CATSAGDRDHEQFF.